The clone carrying this T cell receptor beta chain appeared a few times. Its antigen remains unidentified. The TCR cDNA carried a universal primer site and UMIs from 5'RACE template switching. MiXCR, run by TCRdb on the 5' RACE reads, gives a single entry per CDR3 protein. Of a few hundred thousand distinct CDR3 sequences listed, roughly 21% are singletons. This sample was included in a study of T cells after yellow fever vaccination. Study-level findings and limits: A limited proportion of clonotypes was detected within both the CD4 and CD8 compartments. Post-booster repertoires contained most primary-vaccination clones again (about 95% CD4, about 90% CD8).

The CDR3 length is 16 residues. The germline CDR1 and CDR2 sequences are SGHAT and FQDESV (reference sequence). V was pared by 1 base and J by 6 bases, with 16 bases between. Sequencing was performed on PBMCs, taken 15 days after the yellow fever booster vaccination. The chain has TRBV11-1 and TRBJ2-1; possible D gene TRBD2, 5 bases. The receptor was derived from a man aged 30 to 39 who received the YFV17D yellow fever vaccine. CDR3 nucleotide sequence: TGTGCCAGCAGCTTAGTGGCGGCTAGCCGGGCCAATGAGCAGTTCTTC. It yields the protein CASSLVAASRANEQFF. Drawing the rest from reference TRBV11-1 and TRBJ2-1, the complete variable domain is EAEVAQSPRYKITEKSQAVAFWCDPISGHATLYWYRQILGQGPELLVQFQDESVVDDSQLPKDRFSAERLKGVDSTLKIQPAELGDSAMYLCASSLVAASRANEQFFGPGTRLTVL.